This T cell receptor (beta chain) derives from a study of regulatory T cells in long-lasting Graves disease. Points on this clonotype: Its antigen remains unidentified.

Study-level results: The number of shared public clonotypes was higher in persistent patients (roughly 3,000) than new patients (roughly 970).

TCR beta libraries were built with iRepertoire HTBI primers and Arm-PCR of CDR3 regions. A single record per CDR3 protein comes from TCRdb applying MiXCR to the multiplex PCR reads. The data show hundreds of thousands of distinct CDR3 sequences, approximately 12% seen once. The CDR3 length is 14 residues. Germline CDR1 KGHSH, CDR2 LQKENI. Trimming stripped 3 bases from V and 6 bases from J, with 11 bases between. The time point denotes: newly diagnosed GD, antithyroid drugs for less than 3 months. PBMCs were the source of the RNA used for TCR sequencing. The same sample was also used in a study of T cells in Graves' hyperthyroidism and ophthalmopathy.

The source of this sequence is a woman aged 30 to 39 with Graves disease. The source was peripheral blood mononuclear cells (PBMCs), collected at new diagnosis, from a patient treated with antithyroid drugs. V and J are TRBV18 and TRBJ2-2; D uncertain. The CDR3 here is CASSPLSKAGELFF. CDR3 nucleotides: TGTGCCAGCTCACCTCTTAGCAAGGCCGGGGAGCTGTTTTTT.